This T cell receptor (beta chain) was recorded in a study of cytomegalovirus exposure and HLA in healthy donors. As regards this clone: Its antigen is as yet unknown.

Study observations and caveats: An analysis that was carried out later associated some 17,000 TCR beta sequences with HLA alleles at 0.05 false discovery rate. Sequencing probably produced one cluster of sequence variants that were highly shared. A later analysis found TCR association rates differed by HLA locus, highest for DRB1 and lowest for HLA-C. Analyzed later, most CMV-associated TCR beta chains appeared HLA-restricted.

CDR1 and CDR2 from the germline V gene are MNHEY and SVGAGI. V lost 7 bases and J lost 1; bases outside the gene matches: 4. CDR3 length equals 14 residues. Vbeta (60) and Jbeta (13) primers were used in the PCR. Some clones are missing from TCRdb's copy, which holds only in-frame ones; the method was immunoSEQ multiplex PCR. The sample contains about 98,000 clones, roughly 70% of which appear only once. The TCR comes from a man aged 45-65 years in good health and CMV-seronegative. The material sequenced was PBMCs. V usage is TRBV6-5 and J usage is TRBJ1-1, with 9 bases fitting TRBD1. CDR3 DNA sequence: TGTGCCAGCACACAGGGGGCGGCGAACACTGAAGCTTTCTTT. Residues: CASTQGAANTEAFF.